The entry that follows covers one TCR beta chain sequence. The CDR3 runs to 13 residues. Between the trimmed V and J ends, which lost 2 bases and 10 bases, there was a span of 12 bases. CDR1 and CDR2 from the germline V gene are LNHNV and YYDKDF (reference sequence). This record comes from a study of patients and donors after allogeneic stem cell transplantation. From the RT-PCR reads, TCRdb called clonotypes with MiXCR, one entry per CDR3 protein. The sample gives some 150,000 distinct CDR3 sequences, 30% to 45% of which show up once; 50% to 65% is in the top ten. What was sequenced was blood, either unsorted or a sorted T cell fraction (not recorded which). The chain recombines TRBV15 with TRBJ2-1; weak D call: TRBD2 (5 bases). This TCR was recovered from a human donor who was either an allogeneic HSCT recipient or a stem cell or donor lymphocyte infusion donor (not recorded which). It is not recorded whose cells these are; they may come from a transplant donor. CDR3 in amino acids: CATSRSYTGEQFF. The DNA for the CDR3 is TGTGCCACCAGCAGATCATACACGGGGGAGCAGTTCTTC.